One sample yielded the 9 T cell receptor beta chains listed below, sequenced in a study of blood T cell repertoires in COVID-19. Assay: immunoSEQ multiplex PCR; the TCRdb copy retains only in-frame clones and omits some. The repertoire holds approximately 93,000 clones, with less than 80% as singletons. Sequenced sample: peripheral blood. Source of these receptors: a woman of 80 years or more with acute or convalescent COVID-19.

The chain combines TRBV30 with TRBJ1-2, with TRBD1 matching 9 bases. After removal of 4 bases from V and 6 bases from J, the junction contained 12 bases not matched to a gene. This CDR3 contains 15 residues. Germline-derived CDR1 and CDR2 are GTSNPN and SVGIG (reference sequence). The CDR3 loop is CAWTTQGAHSNGYTF. CDR3 nucleotides: TGTGCCTGGACAACACAGGGGGCGCACAGTAATGGCTACACCTTC.

The rearrangement links TRBV7-9 to TRBJ2-3; D gene unclear. Germline V CDR1 and CDR2: SEHNR, FQNEAQ (reference sequence). Between the trimmed V and J ends, which lost 3 bases and 0 bases, there was a span of 10 bases. CDR3 length: 15 amino acids. The CDR3 region has the DNA TGTGCCAGCAGCTTTAGCCATTCTAGCACAGATACGCAGTATTTT. The encoded protein is CASSFSHSSTDTQYF. Variable domain in full (rest from reference TRBV7-9 and TRBJ2-3): DTGVSQNPRHKITKRGQNVTFRCDPISEHNRLYWYRQTLGQGPEFLTYFQNEAQLEKSRLLSDRFSAERPKGSFSTLEIQRTEQGDSAMYLCASSFSHSSTDTQYFGPGTRLTVL.

This sequence joins TRBV7-9 and TRBJ1-4; no definite D call. Between the trimmed V and J ends, which lost 5 bases and 0 bases, there was a span of 13 bases. Germline lookup yields CDR1 SEHNR and CDR2 FQNEAQ (reference sequence). CDR3 length: 16 residues. The CDR3 sequence: CASSPSRGATNEKLFF. DNA of the CDR3: TGTGCCAGCAGCCCTAGCCGGGGTGCAACTAATGAAAAACTGTTTTTT.

The chain carries TRBV14 and TRBJ1-3; a possible D gene is TRBD1 (5 bases). Per the germline V gene, CDR1 is SGHDN and CDR2 is FVKESK. The CDR3 runs 15 residues. Trimming removed 4 bases at V and 0 bases at J, with 10 bases between. The CDR3, as DNA: TGTGCCAGCAGCCCCGGGGGTAGCTCTGGAAACACCATATATTTT. Its protein is CASSPGGSSGNTIYF.

V gene TRBV4-2 combines with J gene TRBJ1-1; maybe TRBD1 (5 bases). V was pared by 8 bases and J by 7 bases, with 17 bases between. This CDR3 is 13 amino acids long. The V gene's germline CDR1 is LGHNA and CDR2 YNFKEQ. The CDR3 DNA reads as TGTGCCAGCGGAACCGGGGGAAAAGATGAAGCTTTCTTT. Protein: CASGTGGKDEAFF.

This chain uses TRBV9 with TRBJ2-1; 9 bases are a match to TRBD1. Germline V gene sequence: CDR1 SGDLS, CDR2 YYNGEE. Trimming cost V 6 bases and J 4 bases; bases outside gene matches: 8. The CDR3 covers 15 residues. In nucleotides, the CDR3 is TGTGCCAGCACCACGACAGGGGGTTTATACAATGAGCAGTTCTTC. Translated, it gives CASTTTGGLYNEQFF. Full variable domain (missing parts from reference TRBV9 and TRBJ2-1): DSGVTQTPKHLITATGQRVTLRCSPRSGDLSVYWYQQSLDQGLQFLIQYYNGEERAKGNILERFSAQQFPDLHSELNLSSLELGDSALYFCASTTTGGLYNEQFFGPGTRLTVL.

The rearrangement joins TRBV6-1 to TRBJ2-2, with D perhaps TRBD1 (6 bases). This CDR3 is built from 15 residues. The V end was cut by 3 bases, the J end by 1 base, with 9 bases between. Germline lookup yields CDR1 MNHNS and CDR2 SASEGT. In DNA form, the CDR3 reads TGTGCCAGCAGTGAGACAGGAATGAACACCGGGGAGCTGTTTTTT. Protein sequence: CASSETGMNTGELFF.

The rearrangement links TRBV9 to TRBJ1-5, with TRBD1 as a possible D gene (5 bases). The CDR3 runs to 14 residues. CDR1 and CDR2 from the germline V gene are SGDLS and YYNGEE. V was cut by 3 bases and J by 5 bases, with 12 bases left in between. This CDR3 reads CASSATWGDQPQHF. CDR3 in DNA: TGTGCCAGCAGCGCGACCTGGGGCGATCAGCCCCAGCATTTT.

J is TRBJ2-6 and V is TRBV3-1 (or the pseudogene TRBV3-2); D possibly corresponds to TRBD1 (5 bases). The germline V gene encodes CDR1 LGHDT and CDR2 YNNKEL (reference sequence). V shed 2 bases and J shed 4 bases, with 9 bases lying between them. This CDR3 has 15 residues. CDR3 protein: CASSQIGAGANVLTF. The CDR3 nucleotides are TGTGCCAGCAGCCAAATAGGGGCAGGGGCCAACGTCCTGACTTTC.